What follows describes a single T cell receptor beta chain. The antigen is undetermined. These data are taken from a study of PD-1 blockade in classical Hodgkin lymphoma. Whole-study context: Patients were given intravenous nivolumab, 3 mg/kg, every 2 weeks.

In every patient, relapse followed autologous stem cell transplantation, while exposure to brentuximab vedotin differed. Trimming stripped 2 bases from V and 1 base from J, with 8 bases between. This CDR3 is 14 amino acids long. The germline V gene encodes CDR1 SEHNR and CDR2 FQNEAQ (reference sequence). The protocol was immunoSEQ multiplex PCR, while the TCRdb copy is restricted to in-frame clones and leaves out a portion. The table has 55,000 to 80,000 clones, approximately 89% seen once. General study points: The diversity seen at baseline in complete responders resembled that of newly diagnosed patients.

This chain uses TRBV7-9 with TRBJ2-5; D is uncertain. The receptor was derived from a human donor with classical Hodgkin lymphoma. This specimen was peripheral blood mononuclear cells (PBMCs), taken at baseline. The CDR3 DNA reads TGTGCCAGCAGCTTAATAGGGTTCCAAGAGACCCAGTACTTC. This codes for CASSLIGFQETQYF.